The 25 T cell receptor beta chains given below trace back to one sample, sequenced in a study of cytomegalovirus exposure and HLA in healthy donors. With 60 Vbeta and 13 Jbeta primers, the PCR was carried out. The assay was immunoSEQ multiplex PCR, and TCRdb's table has in-frame clones only and misses some. The table lists about 94,000 clones, 60% to 80% of them singletons. The sequenced sample was PBMCs. Receptor source: a man aged 30-40 years in good health and CMV-seronegative.

CDR3 sequence: CASSLELTGDQETQYF. In DNA form, the CDR3 reads TGCGCCAGCAGCTTGGAGTTGACAGGGGACCAAGAGACCCAGTACTTC. V is TRBV5-1 and J is TRBJ2-5, with TRBD1 identical over 8 bases. There are 16 residues in the CDR3. The germline V gene encodes CDR1 SGHRS and CDR2 YFSETQ. V lost 0 bases, J lost 0 bases, and 4 bases stayed unmatched.

The V call is TRBV5-4, the J call TRBJ2-1; 9 nucleotides line up with TRBD2. CDR3 length equals 15 residues. CDR1 SGHNT and CDR2 YYREEE come from the germline V gene (reference sequence). The J segment lost 10 bases and the V segment lost 5 bases, leaving 13 bases of the junction unmatched. The CDR3 sequence is CASSGVAGVGSEQFF. DNA for the CDR3: TGTGCCAGCAGTGGCGTAGCGGGAGTGGGTTCCGAGCAGTTCTTC.

This rearrangement joins TRBV28 to TRBJ1-2, with TRBD1 matching 7 bases. Unmatched junction bases numbered 10, after V lost 6 bases and J lost 12 bases. Germline V lookup: CDR1 MDHEN, CDR2 SYDVKM. This CDR3 is 12 amino acids long. CDR3 sequence: CASSTPTGRNTF. CDR3 sequence (DNA): TGTGCCAGCAGCACCCCGACAGGGCGGAACACCTTC.

The chain links TRBV10-3 to TRBJ1-2; weak D call: TRBD1 (5 bases). In germline, CDR1 is ENHRY, CDR2 SYGVKD. Trimming shortened V by 5 bases and J by 4 bases, and 17 bases separated the two germline ends. The CDR3 spans 15 residues. Written as DNA, the CDR3 is TGTGCCATCAGTACTGACAGTATCCTACGCTATGGCTACACCTTC. Protein product: CAISTDSILRYGYTF.

The CDR3 region is CASSLVRGYSDTGELFF. CDR3 DNA: TGTGCCAGCAGCTTAGTAAGGGGGTATTCGGACACCGGGGAGCTGTTTTTT. The rearrangement links TRBV7-6 to TRBJ2-2; D is perhaps TRBD1 (6 bases). The CDR3 has 17 amino acids. Per the germline V gene, CDR1 is SGHVS and CDR2 is FNYEAQ. V lost 1 base, J lost 3 bases, and 15 bases lay in between. Looking up the rest from reference TRBV7-6 and TRBJ2-2 gives the full variable domain: GAGVSQSPRYKVTKRGQDVALRCDPISGHVSLYWYRQALGQGPEFLTYFNYEAQQDKSGLPNDRFSAERPEGSISTLTIQRTEQRDSAMYRCASSLVRGYSDTGELFFGEGSRLTVL.

The sample holds a few counts of this clone. CDR3 sequence reads: CASSIKGTGTYEQYF. The CDR3 bases are TGTGCCAGTAGTATAAAAGGGACAGGGACGTACGAGCAGTACTTC. The chain joins TRBV19 to TRBJ2-7; 9 positions match TRBD1. This CDR3 has 15 residues. V shed 2 bases and J 4 bases; nucleotides not matched to a gene: 6. Germline V gene lookup returns CDR1 LNHDA and CDR2 SQIVND (reference sequence).

The chain recombines TRBV4-1 with TRBJ1-5; D possibly corresponds to TRBD1 (5 bases). The CDR3 has 18 residues. The germline gives CDR1 MGHRA, CDR2 YSYEKL. The ends were cut back, 2 bases at V and 0 bases at J, with 17 bases in the middle. CDR3 loop: CASSQSPVGGYSNQPQHF. The CDR3 nucleotides read TGCGCCAGCAGCCAATCCCCGGTGGGGGGTTATAGCAATCAGCCCCAGCATTTT.

Details on this clone: Other DNA sequences in this sample translate to the same CDR3. The rearrangement uses TRBV7-9 and TRBJ2-7, with TRBD1 identical over 7 bases. Trimming took 6 bases from V and 1 from J; bases not matched to a gene: 3. CDR1 is SEHNR and CDR2 is FQNEAQ in the germline V gene (reference sequence). This CDR3 region has 13 residues. The CDR3 protein is CASRQGQSYEQYF. CDR3 DNA: TGTGCCAGCAGACAGGGACAGTCCTACGAGCAGTACTTC.

This rearrangement joins TRBV13 to TRBJ2-2; 10 positions match TRBD1. Trimming cost V 5 bases and J 4 bases; bases outside gene matches: 1. Germline V gene lookup returns CDR1 PRHDT and CDR2 FYEKMQ (reference sequence). The CDR3 spans 14 residues. CDR3 loop: CASSGQGVTGELFF. The CDR3 DNA follows: TGTGCCAGCAGCGGACAGGGGGTCACCGGGGAGCTGTTTTTT.

This clone was counted a few times. The chain uses TRBV4-2 and TRBJ2-1, with unresolved D. The germline V gene encodes CDR1 LGHNA and CDR2 YNFKEQ. This CDR3 spans 12 amino acids. V shed 0 bases and J shed 8 bases, with 5 bases lying between them. The CDR3 nucleotides are TGTGCCAGCAGCCAAGATTCCTATGAGCAGTTCTTC. Amino acids: CASSQDSYEQFF.

V and J are TRBV5-4 and TRBJ2-3; D ambiguous. The CDR3 loop spans 15 amino acids. CDR1 is SGHNT, CDR2 YYREEE, per germline (reference sequence). Trimming took off 4 bases at V and 2 bases at J, with 14 bases between the two ends. Here the CDR3 DNA reads TGTGCCAGCAGCCCATCCCGTACTCTCACAGATACGCAGTATTTT. Amino acid sequence: CASSPSRTLTDTQYF. The whole variable domain, remainder taken from reference TRBV5-4 and TRBJ2-3, is ETGVTQSPTHLIKTRGQQVTLRCSSQSGHNTVSWYQQALGQGPQFIFQYYREEENGRGNFPPRFSGLQFPNYSSELNVNALELDDSALYLCASSPSRTLTDTQYFGPGTRLTVL.

The chain carries TRBV27 and TRBJ1-1; D call uncertain. V lost 5 bases to trimming and J lost 3 bases, with 16 bases between them. Germline V gene data show CDR1 as MNHEY and CDR2 as SMNVEV (reference sequence). This CDR3 spans 15 amino acids. For the CDR3, the DNA is TGTGCCAGCAGTCTATTTGGATCCGCGGACACTGAAGCTTTCTTT. Its protein is CASSLFGSADTEAFF.

In its sample, this clone was seen once. V and J are TRBV5-4 and TRBJ2-7, with TRBD2 matching 13 bases. CDR1 and CDR2 from the germline V gene are SGHNT and YYREEE (reference sequence). The V gene end was trimmed by 4 bases and the J gene end by 7 bases; junction bases not matched to a gene: 8. The CDR3 length is 15 residues. CDR3 nucleotides: TGTGCCAGCAGCCCCGGGACTAGCGGGGTTCAAGAGCAGTACTTC. It is translated as CASSPGTSGVQEQYF.

The rearrangement links TRBV5-6 to TRBJ1-6; TRBD1 agrees at 8 bases. This CDR3 contains 14 residues. Looked up from germline, CDR1 is SGHDT and CDR2 is YYEEEE. Trimming at V came to 7 bases and at J to 7 bases, leaving 7 bases not matched to a gene. The CDR3 region has the DNA TGTGCCAGCCGACCACAGGGGGGCAATTCACCCCTCCACTTT. This translates into CASRPQGGNSPLHF. Looking up the rest from reference TRBV5-6 and TRBJ1-6 gives the full variable domain: DAGVTQSPTHLIKTRGQQVTLRCSPKSGHDTVSWYQQALGQGPQFIFQYYEEEERQRGNFPDRFSGHQFPNYSSELNVNALLLGDSALYLCASRPQGGNSPLHFGNGTRLTVT.

The chain couples TRBV2 to TRBJ2-4; 7 bases map to TRBD1. Trimming at V came to 8 bases and at J to 2 bases, leaving 3 bases not matched to a gene. The CDR3 spans 13 residues. Germline V CDR1 and CDR2: SNHLY, FYNNEI. CDR3 region: CASQQGSKNIQYF. In DNA, the CDR3 is TGTGCCAGCCAACAGGGGTCCAAAAACATTCAGTACTTC.

The gene calls are TRBV4-1 and TRBJ1-1, with a weak D call TRBD1 (6 bases). CDR3 length: 14 amino acids. Trimming left V 3 bases short and J 4 bases short, with 12 bases between. From germline, CDR1 is MGHRA and CDR2 YSYEKL. The CDR3 coding sequence is TGCGCCAGCAGCCATGAAGGGGGGGGCACTGAAGCTTTCTTT. Translating gives CASSHEGGGTEAFF.

This clone was detected once. The chain links TRBV4-2 to TRBJ2-2, with 10 bases fitting TRBD2. From germline, CDR1 is LGHNA and CDR2 YNFKEQ. Trimming took 0 bases from V and 4 from J; bases not matched to a gene: 14. The CDR3 length is 20 residues. In DNA, the CDR3 is TGTGCCAGCAGCCAAGAGAACGTAGCGGGGGGATATCGTGGCACCGGGGAGCTGTTTTTT. It specifies CASSQENVAGGYRGTGELFF.

Regarding this clone: A read error may account for a junction end that differs from germline. CDR3 DNA sequence: TGTTCCAGCAGCTTAGTCCTCAGATCGAGGGATGTTGAAGCTTTCTTT. Translation: CSSSLVLRSRDVEAFF. The chain joins TRBV7-9 to TRBJ1-1, with D uncertain. The CDR3 runs to 16 residues. Germline V gives CDR1 SEHNR, CDR2 FQNEAQ (reference sequence).

The sample holds a few counts of this clone. V usage is TRBV7-6 and J usage is TRBJ2-7; D uncertain. The CDR3 consists of 14 residues. Germline CDR1 reads SGHVS; CDR2 reads FNYEAQ. V lost 1 base and J lost 2, with 9 bases in between. The CDR3 nucleotides are TGTGCCAGCAGCTTAGAATCTGGAGCCTACGAGCAGTACTTC. Amino acids: CASSLESGAYEQYF.

This clone is a singleton in its sample. This sequence joins TRBV6-6 and TRBJ1-3; a weak D match, TRBD1 (6 bases). V was cut by 5 bases and J by 0 bases, with 14 bases left in between. The germline gives CDR1 MNHNY, CDR2 SVGAGI (reference sequence). The CDR3 consists of 16 residues. The CDR3 DNA is TGTGCCAGCAGTACACAGGGTGTTAGCTCTGGAAACACCATATATTTT. Its protein product is CASSTQGVSSGNTIYF.

Comments on this clone: Additional DNA sequences in this sample encode the identical CDR3. V is TRBV28 and J is TRBJ2-1; 7 bases line up with TRBD2. Per the germline V gene, CDR1 is MDHEN and CDR2 is SYDVKM. There are 15 residues in the CDR3. V was pared by 3 bases and J by 1 base, with 3 bases of the junction left unmatched. In nucleotides, the CDR3 is TGTGCCAGCAGTTTGGGGGGGTCTTCCTACAATGAGCAGTTCTTC. Its translation is CASSLGGSSYNEQFF.

The chain combines TRBV4-2 with TRBJ2-2; D is unclear. V was shortened by 4 bases and J by 0 bases, with 9 bases between the two germline ends. The V gene's germline CDR1 is LGHNA and CDR2 YNFKEQ. The CDR3 is 15 amino acids. CDR3: CASSLLQPNTGELFF. The CDR3 DNA reads as TGTGCCAGCAGCCTATTACAGCCGAACACCGGGGAGCTGTTTTTT.

The chain is built from TRBV6-6 and TRBJ2-3; the D gene is possibly TRBD1 (5 bases). V was shortened by 7 bases and J by 1 base, with 18 bases between the two germline ends. Germline lookup yields CDR1 MNHNY and CDR2 SVGAGI (reference sequence). The CDR3 runs 16 residues. CDR3 amino acids: CASTSLQKGRTDTQYF. The CDR3 DNA reads TGTGCCAGCACCTCCCTCCAGAAGGGGCGCACAGATACGCAGTATTTT.

This rearrangement joins TRBV5-6 to TRBJ2-2; perhaps TRBD1 as D (5 bases). The V end was cut by 6 bases, the J end by 1 base, with 19 bases between. Germline V gives CDR1 SGHDT, CDR2 YYEEEE. This CDR3 has 17 amino acids. DNA for the CDR3: TGTGCCAGCACCGGATACAGGTGGGGCCGGAACACCGGGGAGCTGTTTTTT. Translating gives CASTGYRWGRNTGELFF.

The genes are TRBV7-9 and TRBJ2-7; D is perhaps TRBD1 (6 bases). The CDR3 length is 16 residues. V was trimmed by 1 base and J by 0 bases, leaving 13 bases between them. Germline V gives CDR1 SEHNR, CDR2 FQNEAQ (reference sequence). The CDR3 DNA reads TGTGCCAGCAGCTTAGGGGGGCAGGACCGCTCCTACGAGCAGTACTTC. Encoded protein: CASSLGGQDRSYEQYF.